Below, 5 T cell receptor beta chains from the same sample are listed, as sequenced in a study of vaccination effects on CD4 cells after COVID-19. Generated by immunoSEQ multiplex PCR, the TCRdb table keeps only in-frame clones and is missing some. The sample shows 65,000 to 75,000 clones, 70% to 85% of them seen only once. These receptors lack a known antigen. With the ViraFEST assay, the study expanded antigen-specific CD4+ T cells using viral peptide pools, then sequenced them. Following culture for about 11 days, CD4+ T cells were isolated. The vaccine given was either BNT162b2 or mRNA-1273, in two doses. The source was CD4+ T cells from PBMCs cultured with HCoV-229E spike peptides, collected after COVID-19 vaccination. These receptors all stem from a human donor who received a COVID-19 vaccine.

This rearrangement joins TRBV12-3 or TRBV12-4 to TRBJ2-5; a weak D match, TRBD2 (5 bases). With 3 bases removed from V and 3 bases from J, the gap between germline ends came to 8 bases. This CDR3 spans 13 amino acids. This CDR3 is CASSFSAKETQYF. CDR3 bases: TGTGCCAGCAGTTTTAGCGCCAAAGAGACCCAGTACTTC.

This rearrangement joins TRBV7-3 to TRBJ2-2; 7 nucleotides match TRBD2. CDR1 and CDR2 from the germline V gene are SGHTA and FQGTGA. This CDR3 comprises 16 residues. V lost 0 bases to trimming and J lost 2 bases; unmatched junction nucleotides: 3. This CDR3 is CASSLTGRVNTGELFF. The CDR3, as DNA: TGTGCCAGCAGCTTAACGGGGAGGGTTAACACCGGGGAGCTGTTTTTT.

V and J are TRBV7-2 and TRBJ1-2; D is unclear. V was shortened by 2 bases and J by 8 bases, with 24 bases between the two germline ends. Germline CDR1 reads SGHTA; CDR2 reads FQGNSA. This CDR3 comprises 17 residues. CDR3: CASSLRAGDTISEGYTF. The CDR3 DNA follows: TGTGCCAGCAGCTTAAGGGCAGGAGATACCATAAGTGAGGGCTACACCTTC.

The rearrangement links TRBV5-4 to TRBJ2-3; the D is unclear. Germline CDR1 SGHNT, CDR2 YYREEE (reference sequence). The CDR3 sequence is 13 residues long. V lost 0 bases to trimming and J lost 2 bases, with 4 bases between them. The CDR3 DNA is TGTGCCAGCAGCTTGGTTCCCACAGATACGCAGTATTTT. Residues: CASSLVPTDTQYF.

The rearrangement joins TRBV19 to TRBJ2-3; a possible D gene is TRBD2 (5 bases). The CDR3 totals 15 residues. From germline, CDR1 is LNHDA and CDR2 SQIVND (reference sequence). V was shortened by 3 bases and J by 0 bases, with 10 bases between the two germline ends. This chain's CDR3 is CASSIIRGSTDTQYF. In nucleotides, the CDR3 is TGTGCCAGTAGTATTATCCGGGGTAGCACAGATACGCAGTATTTT.